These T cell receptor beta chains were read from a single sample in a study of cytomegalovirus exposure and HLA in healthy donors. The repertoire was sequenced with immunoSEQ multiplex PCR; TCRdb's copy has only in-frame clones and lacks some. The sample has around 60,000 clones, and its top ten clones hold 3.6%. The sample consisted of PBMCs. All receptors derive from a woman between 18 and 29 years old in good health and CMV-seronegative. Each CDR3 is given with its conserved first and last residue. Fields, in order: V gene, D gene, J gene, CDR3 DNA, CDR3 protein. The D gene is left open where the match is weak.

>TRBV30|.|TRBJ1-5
TGTGCCTGGACAAAAAGCCGGTTCAATCAGCCCCAGCATTTT
CAWTKSRFNQPQHF
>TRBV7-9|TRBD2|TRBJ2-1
TGTGCCAGCAGCCCTAGAGGGACTAGTGGTTTGCAGCAGTTCTTC
CASSPRGTSGLQQFF
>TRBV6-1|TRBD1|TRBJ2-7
TGTGCCAGCAGTGAAGGTAGGGACAGGGTCTACGAGCAGTACTTC
CASSEGRDRVYEQYF
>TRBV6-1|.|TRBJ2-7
TGTGCCAGCAGTGAAACTGCTGCCTACGAGCAGTACTTC
CASSETAAYEQYF
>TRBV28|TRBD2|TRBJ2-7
TGTGCCAGCAGTCCCATAGCGGGAGGGTCCGCCTACGAGCAGTACTTC
CASSPIAGGSAYEQYF
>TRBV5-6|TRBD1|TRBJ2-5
TGTGCCAGCAGCTGGGACAGCCAAGAGACCCAGTACTTC
CASSWDSQETQYF
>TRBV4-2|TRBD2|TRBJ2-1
TGTGCCAGCAGCCAAGATCTTCGGCTAGCGGGGGGGAACAATGAGCAGTTCTTC
CASSQDLRLAGGNNEQFF
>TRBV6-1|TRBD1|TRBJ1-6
TGTGCCAGCAGCGCTAGGGACAGCTATAATTCACCCCTCCACTTT
CASSARDSYNSPLHF
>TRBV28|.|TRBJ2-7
TGTGCCAGCAGTTTATGGCCAGGGTCCTACGAGCAGTACTTC
CASSLWPGSYEQYF
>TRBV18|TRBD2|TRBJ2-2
TGTGCCAGCTCACTACTTGGACTAGCGGGGTACACCGGGGAGCTGTTTTTT
CASSLLGLAGYTGELFF
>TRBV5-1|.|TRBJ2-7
TGCGCCAGCAGCCCCGAAACCCGGACAGCTCCCTACGAGCAGTACTTC
CASSPETRTAPYEQYF
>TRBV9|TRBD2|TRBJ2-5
TGTGCCAGCAGCGTAGCGGCAGCGGGGGATGGAGAGACCCAGTACTTC
CASSVAAAGDGETQYF
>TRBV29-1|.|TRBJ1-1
TGCAGCGTTAGGGGCAGGATGAACACTGAAGCTTTCTTT
CSVRGRMNTEAFF
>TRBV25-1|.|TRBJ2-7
TGTGCCAGCAGCTTGGCGGAGGGACGCTACGAGCAGTACTTC
CASSLAEGRYEQYF
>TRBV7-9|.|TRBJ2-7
TGTGCCAGCAGCTTAGCGGGCTCACACGAGCAGTACTTC
CASSLAGSHEQYF
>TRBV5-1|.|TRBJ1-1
TGCGCCAGCAGCTTGGCCGAGATTTCAGAAGCTTTCTTT
CASSLAEISEAFF
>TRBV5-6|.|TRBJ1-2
TGTGCCAGCAGCTTGCAGGGGAGCGGCTACACCTTC
CASSLQGSGYTF
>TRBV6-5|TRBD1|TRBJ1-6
TGTGCCAGCAGCACGGGACAGAGTAATTCACCCCTCCACTTT
CASSTGQSNSPLHF
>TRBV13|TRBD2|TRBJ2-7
TGTGCCAGCAGCTCCAGGGACTACTCCTACGAGCAGTACTTC
CASSSRDYSYEQYF
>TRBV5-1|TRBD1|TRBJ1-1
TGCGCCAGCAGCAGAGGGGGCGAGGGGAACACTGAAGCTTTCTTT
CASSRGGEGNTEAFF
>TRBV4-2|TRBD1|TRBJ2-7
TGTGCCAGCAGCCAAGAGGACAGGGGCGCCTACGAGCAGTACTTC
CASSQEDRGAYEQYF
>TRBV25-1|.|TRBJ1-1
TGTGCCAGCAGTGAATATTTCACAACGGGAATGAACACTGAAGCTTTCTTT
CASSEYFTTGMNTEAFF
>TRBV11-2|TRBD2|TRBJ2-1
TGTGCCAGCAGTCGGGACTATGCTCCTGGGAATGAGCAGTTCTTC
CASSRDYAPGNEQFF
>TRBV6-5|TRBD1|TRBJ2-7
TGTGCCAGCACTACCGGGACAGCATCCTACGAGCAGTACTTC
CASTTGTASYEQYF
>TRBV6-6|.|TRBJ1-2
TGTGCCAGCAGTTACGATAAACAGGTTTACGGCTACACCTTC
CASSYDKQVYGYTF
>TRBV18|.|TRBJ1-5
TGTGCCAGCTCACAGGACTATAGCAATCAGCCCCAGCATTTT
CASSQDYSNQPQHF
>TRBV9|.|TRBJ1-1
TGTGCCAGCAGCGTAGGGACAGCGAACACTGAAGCTTTCTTT
CASSVGTANTEAFF
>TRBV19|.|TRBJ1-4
TGTGCCAGTAGCTCCGTAGAAAGGGGAGGGAATGAAAAACTGTTTTTT
CASSSVERGGNEKLFF
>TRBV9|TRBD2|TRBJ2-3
TGTGCCAGCAGCGTAGTGGCTAGCGGGGGGGATACGCAGTATTTT
CASSVVASGGDTQYF
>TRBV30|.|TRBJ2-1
TGTGCCTGGACTCGCGGGACTGAGCAGTTCTTC
CAWTRGTEQFF
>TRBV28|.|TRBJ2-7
TGTGCCAGCAGTTTAGGGCGTTCGAGGGAAGGCCCCTACGAGCAGTACTTC
CASSLGRSREGPYEQYF
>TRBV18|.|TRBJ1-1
TGTGCCAGCTCACCGTATGAGGACACTGAAGCTTTCTTT
CASSPYEDTEAFF
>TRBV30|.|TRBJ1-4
TGTGCCTGGGAGTGGCGGGCTAATGAAAAACTGTTTTTT
CAWEWRANEKLFF
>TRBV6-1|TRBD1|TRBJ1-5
TGTGCCAGCAGCACCGGGACAGGGGGTCATCAGCCCCAGCATTTT
CASSTGTGGHQPQHF
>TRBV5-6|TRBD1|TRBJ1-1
TGTGCCAGCAGTTTGACAGGGGCGAACACTGAAGCTTTCTTT
CASSLTGANTEAFF
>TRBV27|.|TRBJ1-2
TGTGCCAGCAGTTTAAGGGGCGGGATACCCTATGGCTACACCTTC
CASSLRGGIPYGYTF
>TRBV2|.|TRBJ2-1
TGTGCCAGCAGCGGCCCCGTAGCGGCCGGTGACAATGAGCAGTTCTTC
CASSGPVAAGDNEQFF
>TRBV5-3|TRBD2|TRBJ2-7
TGTGCCAGAAGCCTCACTAGCGGGAGGGCCTACGAGCAGTACTTC
CARSLTSGRAYEQYF
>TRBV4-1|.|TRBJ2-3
TGCGCCAGCAGCCAAGATTTCGCGGGGGCGGAAGATACGCAGTATTTT
CASSQDFAGAEDTQYF
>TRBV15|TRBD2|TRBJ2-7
TGTGCCACCAGCGACTCGGGACTAGCGGGGCTAGAGCAGTACTTC
CATSDSGLAGLEQYF
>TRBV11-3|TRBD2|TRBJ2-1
TGTGCCAGCAGCCGTAGAGCTAGCGGGGCATACAATGAGCAGTTCTTC
CASSRRASGAYNEQFF